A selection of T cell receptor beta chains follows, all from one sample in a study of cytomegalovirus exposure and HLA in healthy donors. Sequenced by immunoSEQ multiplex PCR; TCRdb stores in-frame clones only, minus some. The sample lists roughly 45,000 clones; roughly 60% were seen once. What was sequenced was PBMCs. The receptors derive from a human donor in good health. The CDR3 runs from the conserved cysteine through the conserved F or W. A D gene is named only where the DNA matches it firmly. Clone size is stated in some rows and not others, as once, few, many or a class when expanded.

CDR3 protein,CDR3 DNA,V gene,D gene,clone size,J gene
CASSFTGSPNEKLFF,TGCGCCAGCAGCTTTACAGGGTCGCCTAATGAAAAACTGTTTTTT,TRBV5-1,.,.,TRBJ1-4
CASSTGIYGYTF,TGTGCCAGCAGTACAGGGATCTATGGCTACACCTTC,TRBV2,.,.,TRBJ1-2
CASSSYEWGGEKLFF,TGTGCCAGCAGCTCATATGAGTGGGGCGGTGAAAAACTGTTTTTT,TRBV7-9,.,.,TRBJ1-4
CASSLARTVGGYTF,TGTGCCAGCAGCTTAGCGCGGACAGTTGGAGGCTACACCTTC,TRBV7-2,.,.,TRBJ1-2
CASSSGQTYEQYF,TGTGCCAGCAGCTCCGGACAGACCTACGAGCAGTACTTC,TRBV6-6,.,.,TRBJ2-7
CASSRWTVGLDEKLFF,TGCGCCAGCAGCCGGTGGACAGTTGGACTTGATGAAAAACTGTTTTTT,TRBV5-1,.,.,TRBJ1-4
CASSKPGSYNSPLHF,TGTGCCAGTAGTAAGCCGGGCTCCTATAATTCACCCCTCCACTTT,TRBV19,.,.,TRBJ1-6
CASGTGNYGYTF,TGTGCCAGCGGTACAGGAAACTATGGCTACACCTTC,TRBV2,.,few,TRBJ1-2
CATRPLTRGNEQFF,TGTGCCACCCGGCCGTTAACGAGGGGGAATGAGCAGTTCTTC,TRBV2,.,few,TRBJ2-1
CASRTGFTYEQYF,TGTGCCAGCAGGACAGGTTTCACCTACGAGCAGTACTTC,TRBV28,.,.,TRBJ2-7
CASSERTGGLETQYF,TGTGCCAGCAGTGAACGGACAGGGGGCTTAGAGACCCAGTACTTC,TRBV2,TRBD1,few,TRBJ2-5
CAISELAGSASFHEQFF,TGTGCCATCAGTGAGTTAGCGGGGAGCGCCTCTTTCCATGAGCAGTTCTTC,TRBV10-3,TRBD2,.,TRBJ2-1
CASSEAMTVLYEQYF,TGCGCCAGCAGCGAAGCTATGACAGTACTATACGAGCAGTACTTC,TRBV5-1,.,.,TRBJ2-7
CASSVTGGSGNQPQHF,TGTGCCAGCAGCGTCACAGGGGGGTCAGGGAATCAGCCCCAGCATTTT,TRBV11-2,TRBD1,.,TRBJ1-5
CASSVLPGQTGEQFF,TGTGCCAGCAGCGTTCTTCCGGGACAGACCGGTGAGCAGTTCTTC,TRBV9,TRBD1,once,TRBJ2-1
CAISEQGTSNTEAFF,TGTGCCATCAGTGAACAGGGGACATCGAACACTGAAGCTTTCTTT,TRBV10-3,TRBD1,.,TRBJ1-1
CASSLVGLSHEQYF,TGTGCCAGCAGCTTAGTGGGACTATCTCACGAGCAGTACTTC,TRBV11-3,TRBD2,.,TRBJ2-7
CASSQDRGGTEAFF,TGTGCCAGCAGTCAGGACAGGGGAGGCACTGAAGCTTTCTTT,TRBV6-1,TRBD1,.,TRBJ1-1
CASRLTTMSGYTF,TGTGCCAGCAGATTAACGACAATGAGTGGCTACACCTTC,TRBV6-5,.,.,TRBJ1-2
CASSMTGGNEQYF,TGTGCCAGTAGTATGACAGGGGGAAACGAGCAGTACTTC,TRBV19,TRBD1,.,TRBJ2-7
CAWSDDSSPLHF,TGTGCCTGGAGTGATGACAGTTCACCCCTCCACTTT,TRBV30,.,once,TRBJ1-6
CASRESGEQFF,TGTGCCAGCAGAGAATCCGGGGAGCAGTTCTTC,TRBV6-1,.,.,TRBJ2-1
CASSQPTSGGPGDTQYF,TGTGCCAGCAGCCAGCCTACCAGCGGGGGGCCGGGAGATACGCAGTATTTT,TRBV7-9,TRBD2,.,TRBJ2-3
CASSRRGQNNQPQHF,TGTGCCAGCAGCCGACGGGGACAGAACAATCAGCCCCAGCATTTT,TRBV6-5,TRBD1,.,TRBJ1-5
CASSYGIRTGGLYF,TGTGCCAGCAGTTACGGTATCCGGACAGGGGGCCTGTACTTC,TRBV6-5,TRBD1,.,TRBJ2-5
CASSATGPGANVLTF,TGTGCCAGCTCGGCTACAGGGCCTGGGGCCAACGTCCTGACTTTC,TRBV18,.,.,TRBJ2-6
CASSVGGLAGGRGETQYF,TGTGCCAGCAGTGTCGGGGGACTAGCGGGGGGCCGAGGAGAGACCCAGTACTTC,TRBV25-1,TRBD2,.,TRBJ2-5
CASSVGRGMNEQFF,TGTGCCAGCAGCGTAGGTCGGGGAATGAATGAGCAGTTCTTC,TRBV9,.,few,TRBJ2-1
CASSGEVAETQYF,TGCGCCAGCAGCGGGGAGGTCGCCGAGACCCAGTACTTC,TRBV5-1,.,.,TRBJ2-5
CASSRSPTSLRYNEQFF,TGTGCCAGCAGCCGATCTCCTACTAGTCTACGCTACAATGAGCAGTTCTTC,TRBV14,.,.,TRBJ2-1
CASSEGVVKGYTF,TGTGCCAGCAGTGAAGGGGTGGTTAAAGGCTACACCTTC,TRBV28,.,.,TRBJ1-2